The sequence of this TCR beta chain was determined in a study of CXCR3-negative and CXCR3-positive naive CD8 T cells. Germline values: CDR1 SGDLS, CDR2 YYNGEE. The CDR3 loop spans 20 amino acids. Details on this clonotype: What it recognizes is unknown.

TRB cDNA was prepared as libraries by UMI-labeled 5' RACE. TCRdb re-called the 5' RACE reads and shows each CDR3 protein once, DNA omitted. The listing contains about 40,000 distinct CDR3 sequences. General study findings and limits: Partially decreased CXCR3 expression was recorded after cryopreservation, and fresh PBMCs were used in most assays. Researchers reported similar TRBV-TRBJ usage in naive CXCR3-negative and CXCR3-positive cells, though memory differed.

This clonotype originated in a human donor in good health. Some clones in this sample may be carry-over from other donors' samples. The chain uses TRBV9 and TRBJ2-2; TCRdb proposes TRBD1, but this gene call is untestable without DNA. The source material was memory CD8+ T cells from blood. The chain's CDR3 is CASSVPVGDRGDGNTGELFF.